The 4 T cell receptor beta chains presented below share a single source sample, sequenced in a study of molecular identifiers for immune sequencing clone quantification (dated by TCRdb to 2016 to 2019). The library came from PCR. Sequenced using a NextSeq 500. TCRdb reanalyzed the raw reads on its own, using fastp at Q25 for trimming and MiXCR for clone calling, and kept in-frame beta chains. For every CDR3 protein sequence, its rows merge into one entry that carries the most common genes and DNA. The sample has some 580,000 distinct CDR3 sequences on record, about 25% of them singletons. The top ten clonotypes cover roughly 0.83% of the sample. Material for sequencing was naive CD8+ T cells from blood, with Jurkat cell RNA spiked in. Sample cell subset or site, as interpreted from the label and publication: FACS-sorted CD8+CD4-CCR7+CD45RA+ naive T cells. The receptor source for this set is a human donor in good health. Some libraries in this study had Jurkat cell RNA spiked in.

The sample holds a few counts of this clonotype. V is TRBV6-2 or TRBV6-3 and J is TRBJ1-1; D unresolved. Germline CDR1 MNHEY, CDR2 SVGEGT. CDR3 length equals 14 residues. Trimming took 6 bases from V and 1 from J, leaving 12 bases between them. The CDR3 region is CASRASMANTEAFF. In DNA, the CDR3 is TGTGCCAGCAGAGCTTCGATGGCGAACACTGAAGCTTTCTTT.

At least ten counts were recorded for this clonotype. The chain employs TRBV20-1 and TRBJ2-3; perhaps TRBD2 as D (6 bases). The CDR3 covers 16 residues. Germline CDR1 DFQATT, CDR2 SNEGSKA (reference sequence). V gave up 0 bases and J gave up 2 bases, with 15 bases separating them. CDR3 loop: CSARDPLASPTDTQYF. The CDR3 DNA sequence: TGCAGTGCTAGAGATCCCCTAGCGTCCCCCACAGATACGCAGTATTTT.

Many counts were recorded for this clonotype. The chain links TRBV28 to TRBJ2-7; D is undetermined. V lost 6 bases, J lost 0 bases, and 9 bases lay in between. Germline V gene data show CDR1 as MDHEN and CDR2 as SYDVKM. This CDR3 is built from 13 residues. This CDR3 reads CASSPENSYEQYF. DNA for the CDR3: TGTGCCAGCAGCCCGGAGAACTCCTACGAGCAGTACTTC.

There are many counts of this clonotype. The genes are TRBV28 and TRBJ2-7; D may be TRBD2 (6 bases). V lost 7 bases to trimming and J lost 3 bases, with 7 bases between them. CDR1 is MDHEN and CDR2 is SYDVKM in the germline V gene. CDR3 length equals 11 residues. The CDR3 reads CASNGGYEQYF. CDR3 in DNA: TGTGCCAGCAACGGGGGCTACGAGCAGTACTTC.